A single sample is the source of the 28 T cell receptor beta chains below, sequenced in a study of blood T cell repertoires in COVID-19. TCRdb's copy holds only in-frame clones and misses some; the assay was immunoSEQ multiplex PCR. The sample shows about 120,000 clones, 90% of them seen only once. Material: peripheral blood. The receptors derive from an older woman with COVID-19, enrolled during active disease.

The chain couples TRBV15 to TRBJ1-2; TRBD1 is a possible D gene (6 bases). Germline V gene lookup returns CDR1 LNHNV and CDR2 YYDKDF (reference sequence). The ends were cut back, 7 bases at V and 6 bases at J, with 12 bases in the middle. The CDR3 consists of 12 residues. CDR3 nucleotide sequence: TGTGCCACCACCGAACAGGGACATGGCTACACCTTC. Encoded protein: CATTEQGHGYTF.

For the CDR3, the DNA is TGTGCCAGCAGTGCGGCGGGCGAGCAGTACTTC. Translating it yields CASSAAGEQYF. The chain has TRBV7-9 and TRBJ2-7, with a weak D call TRBD2 (5 bases). Germline V gives CDR1 SEHNR, CDR2 FQNEAQ (reference sequence). Trimming removed 6 bases from V and 6 bases from J, with 9 bases in between. There are 11 residues in the CDR3.

The chain combines TRBV19 with TRBJ1-2; 8 nucleotides line up with TRBD1. Germline CDR1 reads LNHDA; CDR2 reads SQIVND (reference sequence). The junction had 9 bases not matched to a gene; V was cut back by 4 bases and J by 8 bases. The CDR3 runs to 14 residues. The CDR3 DNA reads as TGTGCCAGTAGTACAACATCGACAGGGGCCGGCTACACCTTC. It is translated as CASSTTSTGAGYTF.

The V gene is TRBV13, the J gene TRBJ1-1, with 7 bases fitting TRBD1. Germline-derived CDR1 and CDR2 are PRHDT and FYEKMQ (reference sequence). V was clipped by 5 bases and J by 1 base; unmatched bases: 7. The CDR3 loop spans 15 amino acids. For the CDR3, the DNA is TGTGCCAGCAGCCACCAACAGGGGCCGAACACTGAAGCTTTCTTT. It specifies CASSHQQGPNTEAFF.

The chain couples TRBV6-5 to TRBJ1-6, with D unclear. CDR1 is MNHEY and CDR2 is SVGAGI in the germline V gene. Trimming pared 4 bases from V and 1 base from J, leaving 8 bases between. The CDR3 sequence is 15 residues long. CDR3 DNA: TGTGCCAGCAGTTTCCGGGATTCCTATAATTCACCCCTCCACTTT. As protein: CASSFRDSYNSPLHF.

The rearrangement uses TRBV2 and TRBJ2-7; 7 bases match TRBD1. Germline V gene data show CDR1 as SNHLY and CDR2 as FYNNEI. The ends lost 5 bases at V and 2 bases at J; junction bases unmatched: 6. The CDR3 loop spans 14 amino acids. CDR3 loop: CASSPGTEPYEQYF. The DNA for the CDR3 is TGTGCCAGCAGTCCCGGGACAGAGCCCTACGAGCAGTACTTC. Using reference TRBV2 and TRBJ2-7 for the parts outside the CDR3, the full variable domain is EPEVTQTPSHQVTQMGQEVILRCVPISNHLYFYWYRQILGQKVEFLVSFYNNEISEKSEIFDDQFSVERPDGSNFTLKIRSTKLEDSAMYFCASSPGTEPYEQYFGPGTRLTVT.

The chain joins TRBV7-2 to TRBJ1-3, with unresolved D. This CDR3 is 14 amino acids long. Germline CDR1 and CDR2: SGHTA and FQGNSA. Deletions cut 5 bases from V and 0 bases from J, with 8 bases between. The DNA of the CDR3 is TGTGCCAGCAGCCCTATCCTCTCTGGAAACACCATATATTTT. Its protein is CASSPILSGNTIYF. The full variable domain, its missing parts supplied by reference TRBV7-2 and TRBJ1-3, is GAGVSQSPSNKVTEKGKDVELRCDPISGHTALYWYRQSLGQGLEFLIYFQGNSAPDKSGLPSDRFSAERTGGSVSTLTIQRTQQEDSAVYLCASSPILSGNTIYFGEGSWLTVV.

This clone was seen more than once but under ten times. This chain joins TRBV2 and TRBJ2-7; weak D call: TRBD2 (7 bases). Germline CDR1 reads SNHLY; CDR2 reads FYNNEI. V lost 0 bases, J lost 6 bases, and 15 bases lay in between. The CDR3 has 15 residues. The CDR3 nucleotides are TGTGCCAGCAGTGAAGCGCAAGGGGGAGGGGCCGAGCAGTACTTC. Translating it yields CASSEAQGGGAEQYF.

This clone appeared a single time. The rearrangement joins TRBV6-4 to TRBJ2-7; weak D call: TRBD1 (6 bases). The germline V gene has CDR1 MRHNA and CDR2 SNTAGT. V was shortened by 5 bases and J by 2 bases, with 19 bases between the two germline ends. CDR3 length: 16 residues. DNA for the CDR3: TGTGCCAGCAGTAAGAAAGCCGGGACACCAACCTACGAGCAGTACTTC. Translated: CASSKKAGTPTYEQYF.

The CDR3 sequence is CASTASGGGQPQHF. The CDR3 bases are TGTGCCAGCACGGCCTCGGGGGGAGGTCAGCCCCAGCATTTT. The chain couples TRBV6-5 to TRBJ1-5, with D perhaps matching TRBD1 (5 bases). The CDR3 length is 14 residues. V lost 7 bases to trimming and J lost 6 bases, with 16 bases between them. Germline V lookup: CDR1 MNHEY, CDR2 SVGAGI.

The J gene is TRBJ2-2, the V gene TRBV6-2 or TRBV6-3; D not certain. Germline V gene sequence: CDR1 MNHEY, CDR2 SVGEGT. Trimming left V 3 bases short and J 2 bases short, with 7 bases between. The CDR3 is 14 residues long. The CDR3 protein is CASSYTPNTGELFF. The CDR3 DNA follows: TGTGCCAGCAGTTATACACCAAACACCGGGGAGCTGTTTTTT.

This chain connects TRBV7-9 to TRBJ2-3; D gene ambiguous. The germline gives CDR1 SEHNR, CDR2 FQNEAQ (reference sequence). The CDR3 sequence is 14 residues long. Trimming removed 1 base at V and 6 bases at J, with 11 bases between. In DNA form, the CDR3 reads TGTGCCAGCAGCTTAGGCCCCATCGGGGATACGCAGTATTTT. It specifies CASSLGPIGDTQYF. The full variable domain, completed using reference TRBV7-9 and TRBJ2-3, is DTGVSQNPRHKITKRGQNVTFRCDPISEHNRLYWYRQTLGQGPEFLTYFQNEAQLEKSRLLSDRFSAERPKGSFSTLEIQRTEQGDSAMYLCASSLGPIGDTQYFGPGTRLTVL.

On this clone itself: The junction shows a germline mismatch at one end, possibly a read error. The chain joins TRBV30 to TRBJ2-7; the D gene is possibly TRBD1 (6 bases). The CDR3 runs to 11 residues. CDR1 and CDR2 (germline): GTSNPN, SVGIG (reference sequence). The CDR3 nucleotides read TGTGCCTGGAGTGTCACTCCACAGGGCGGCTTC. Translation: CAWSVTPQGGF. Looking up the rest from reference TRBV30 and TRBJ2-7 gives the full variable domain: SQTIHQWPATLVQPVGSPLSLECTVEGTSNPNLYWYRQAAGRGLQLLFYSVGIGQISSEVPQNLSASRPQDRQFILSSKKLLLSDSGFYLCAWSVTPQGGFGPGTRLTVT.

This chain connects TRBV6-5 to TRBJ1-5, with a possible D match to TRBD1 (6 bases). Trimming left V 2 bases short and J 4 bases short, with 15 bases between. This CDR3 spans 16 amino acids. Per germline, CDR1 MNHEY and CDR2 SVGAGI. The CDR3 sequence: CASSYPQGPMNQPQHF. CDR3 coding DNA: TGTGCCAGCAGTTACCCACAGGGCCCTATGAATCAGCCCCAGCATTTT.

CDR3 in amino acids: CASRGLAGADTQYF. CDR3 bases: TGTGCCAGCAGAGGACTAGCGGGGGCAGATACGCAGTATTTT. The rearrangement joins TRBV27 to TRBJ2-3; 13 nucleotides line up with TRBD2. The germline gives CDR1 MNHEY, CDR2 SMNVEV (reference sequence). The CDR3 is 14 residues long. J lost 4 bases, V lost 6 bases, and 1 base had no gene match.

The V gene is TRBV7-3, the J gene TRBJ1-1, with TRBD1 as a possible D gene (5 bases). From germline, CDR1 is SGHTA and CDR2 FQGTGA. The CDR3 extends over 14 amino acids. V was cut by 2 bases and J by 4 bases, with 11 bases left in between. The chain's CDR3 is CASSLGGVRTEAFF. The CDR3 bases are TGTGCCAGCAGCTTAGGGGGGGTCCGCACTGAAGCTTTCTTT.

V and J are TRBV3-1 (or the pseudogene TRBV3-2) and TRBJ2-2; D is unresolved. Trimming took 2 bases from V and 6 from J, leaving 4 bases between them. The CDR3 runs 12 residues. Germline V gene sequence: CDR1 LGHDT, CDR2 YNNKEL (reference sequence). The CDR3 bases are TGTGCCAGCAGCCAACGGGCCGGGGAGCTGTTTTTT. Protein product: CASSQRAGELFF.

This clone was seen only once. The rearrangement joins TRBV15 to TRBJ2-2; D is unclear. Germline V CDR1 and CDR2: LNHNV, YYDKDF (reference sequence). Between the trimmed V and J ends, which lost 0 bases and 4 bases, there was a span of 12 bases. This CDR3 comprises 16 residues. The CDR3 bases are TGTGCCACCAGCAGAGATCCGAGAGGCAGCACCGGGGAGCTGTTTTTT. Amino acid sequence: CATSRDPRGSTGELFF.

The chain links TRBV5-4 to TRBJ1-2; no clear D gene. Trimming took off 2 bases at V and 7 bases at J, with 15 bases between the two ends. Germline CDR1 is SGHNT and CDR2 is YYREEE (reference sequence). The CDR3 is 14 residues long. The CDR3, as DNA: TGTGCCAGCAGCTTCGTCGCGGGGTCCAGTGGCTACACCTTC. Its protein is CASSFVAGSSGYTF.

The chain employs TRBV9 and TRBJ2-3; maybe TRBD2 (6 bases). The germline V gene has CDR1 SGDLS and CDR2 YYNGEE. The CDR3 runs 15 residues. Trimming left V 0 bases short and J 5 bases short, with 13 bases between. The CDR3 reads CASSVGVVGGDTQYF. CDR3 nucleotides: TGTGCCAGCAGCGTAGGAGTGGTGGGGGGAGATACGCAGTATTTT. Based on the CDR3 plus reference TRBV9 and TRBJ2-3, the full variable domain is DSGVTQTPKHLITATGQRVTLRCSPRSGDLSVYWYQQSLDQGLQFLIQYYNGEERAKGNILERFSAQQFPDLHSELNLSSLELGDSALYFCASSVGVVGGDTQYFGPGTRLTVL.

The chain employs TRBV3-1 (or the pseudogene TRBV3-2) and TRBJ2-3, with TRBD2 matching over 8 bases. The CDR3 sequence is 14 residues long. Germline V gene lookup returns CDR1 LGHDT and CDR2 YNNKEL (reference sequence). With 7 bases clipped from V and 1 base from J, the junction kept 4 bases outside the gene matches. CDR3 sequence: CASTSGGRTDTQYF. The DNA of the CDR3 is TGTGCCAGCACCTCGGGGGGGCGCACAGATACGCAGTATTTT.

The rearrangement uses TRBV10-3 and TRBJ2-3; TRBD1 matches at 9 bases. The CDR3 extends over 15 amino acids. Germline V gives CDR1 ENHRY, CDR2 SYGVKD. The ends lost 0 bases at V and 7 bases at J; junction bases unmatched: 5. The DNA for the CDR3 is TGTGCCATCAGTGAGTCAACGGACAGGGGAAATACGCAGTATTTT. The encoded protein is CAISESTDRGNTQYF.

This chain connects TRBV15 to TRBJ2-5, with D maybe TRBD1 (7 bases). Germline loops: CDR1 LNHNV, CDR2 YYDKDF (reference sequence). The V end was cut by 3 bases, the J end by 2 bases, with 13 bases between. This CDR3 spans 15 amino acids. Here the CDR3 DNA reads TGTGCCACCAGCAGGAAGGGGGCGGGACAAGAGACCCAGTACTTC. Translating gives CATSRKGAGQETQYF.

V gene TRBV4-2 combines with J gene TRBJ2-3, with D unclear. The CDR3 has 15 residues. V lost 0 bases to trimming and J lost 2 bases, with 9 bases between them. CDR1 and CDR2 from the germline V gene are LGHNA and YNFKEQ. The CDR3 protein is CASSQEARLTDTQYF. The CDR3 nucleotides read TGTGCCAGCAGCCAAGAGGCAAGACTCACAGATACGCAGTATTTT.

J is TRBJ1-2 and V is TRBV18; D not resolved. The length of the CDR3 is 15 residues. V lost 3 bases to trimming and J lost 0 bases, with 11 bases between them. Germline CDR1 reads KGHSH; CDR2 reads LQKENI. The CDR3 loop reads CASSPRQASNYGYTF. The CDR3 bases are TGTGCCAGCTCACCGCGTCAAGCTTCTAACTATGGCTACACCTTC.

The V and J genes are TRBV6-5 and TRBJ1-5, with TRBD1 matching over 7 bases. Germline loops: CDR1 MNHEY, CDR2 SVGAGI. The CDR3 extends over 13 amino acids. J was trimmed by 6 bases and V by 8 bases; bases with no gene match: 7. The CDR3 DNA sequence: TGTGCCAGCGGCCAAAGACAGGGTCAGCCCCAGCATTTT. Amino acids: CASGQRQGQPQHF.

This sequence joins TRBV6-5 and TRBJ2-1, with D perhaps matching TRBD1 (5 bases). The CDR3 length is 13 residues. V lost 10 bases and J lost 2, with 12 bases in between. CDR1 and CDR2 (germline): MNHEY, SVGAGI. CDR3 sequence reads: CATHRLPYNEQFF. The CDR3 nucleotides read TGTGCCACCCACAGGCTCCCCTACAATGAGCAGTTCTTC.

This sequence joins TRBV5-4 and TRBJ2-5, with 7 bases aligning to TRBD2. This CDR3 has 16 residues. V was clipped by 1 base and J by 6 bases; unmatched bases: 12. Germline V gives CDR1 SGHNT, CDR2 YYREEE (reference sequence). CDR3 nucleotides: TGTGCCAGCAGCTTGTCTGAGCGGGGAGCCGTGAAGACCCAGTACTTC. It translates to CASSLSERGAVKTQYF.